The source of this T cell receptor (beta chain) is a study of human T cells and chemical hapten exposure. In the study overall: Upper back patch tests used 0.01% DPC, scored after 6 days. Study conclusions and caveats: TCRs above 1 in 1000 frequency stayed constant with DPC sensitization. As the donors had alopecia, their immune response may differ from healthy people's.

The study's library attached unique molecular identifiers to single cDNA molecules. TCRdb used MiXCR to reprocess the RACE reads, holding one entry per CDR3 protein. This sample has roughly 120,000 distinct CDR3 sequences; 9.5% to 13% occur once, and the top ten carry just over 1.4%. Time point in this sample: patch test 1, 2 weeks after DPC sensitization. Treatment here: therapeutic diphenylcyclopropenone sensitization with weekly scalp DPC. The CDR3 consists of 14 residues. Germline V lookup: CDR1 LGHDT, CDR2 YNNKEL (reference sequence). V was cut by 3 bases and J by 2 bases, with 8 bases left in between. This clonotype was detected only a few times. Its antigen remains unidentified.

The sample was whole blood, taken in connection with sensitization to the hapten diphenylcyclopropenone (DPC). This sequence was found in a woman between 50 and 59 years old with alopecia areata. Some clones in this sample may be carry-over from other donors' samples. The chain combines TRBV3-1 with TRBJ2-4, with a weak D call TRBD1 (5 bases). The CDR3 sequence: CASSHQGSKNIQYF. The CDR3 nucleotides read TGTGCCAGCAGCCACCAGGGATCCAAAAACATTCAGTACTTC.